The 14 T cell receptor beta chains below come from one sample, sequenced in a study of PD-1 blockade in mismatch repair-deficient tumors. Repertoires were generated with immunoSEQ multiplex PCR, while TCRdb's copy carries only in-frame clones and drops some. This table holds more than 40,000 clones, 81% found once. Sequenced material: peripheral blood, taken roughly 19 weeks after starting pembrolizumab. The receptors shown here come from an adult with mismatch repair-deficient cancer.

V usage is TRBV29-1 and J usage is TRBJ1-1; no firm D call. This CDR3 is 14 amino acids long. Germline assignment: CDR1 SQVTM and CDR2 ANQGSEA. Trimming left V 3 bases short and J 1 base short, with 12 bases between. In DNA, the CDR3 is TGCAGCGTTGATGTGGCCAACCGGAACACTGAAGCTTTCTTT. Its translation: CSVDVANRNTEAFF.

This sequence joins TRBV7-8 and TRBJ2-1, with TRBD2 matching 8 bases. The CDR3 extends over 15 amino acids. Germline V lookup: CDR1 SGHVS, CDR2 FQNEAQ. With V trimmed by 0 bases and J by 6 bases, 4 bases remained unmatched. The CDR3 sequence is CASSLALAGLNEQFF. Written as DNA, the CDR3 is TGTGCCAGCAGCTTAGCGCTAGCGGGTCTCAATGAGCAGTTCTTC.

CDR3 sequence reads: CASSFVGGNYGYTF. CDR3 coding DNA: TGTGCCAGCAGTTTCGTCGGAGGGAACTATGGCTACACCTTC. The chain uses TRBV27 and TRBJ1-2, with D unresolved. The CDR3 covers 14 residues. In germline, CDR1 is MNHEY, CDR2 SMNVEV (reference sequence). V was trimmed by 3 bases and J by 2 bases, leaving 10 bases between them.

The chain uses TRBV19 and TRBJ2-3, with 13 nucleotides matching TRBD2. From germline, CDR1 is LNHDA and CDR2 SQIVND (reference sequence). The CDR3 consists of 18 residues. J was trimmed by 2 bases and V by 4 bases; bases with no gene match: 9. The CDR3 DNA sequence: TGTGCCAGTAGTACGGCCCTGACTAGCGGGAGGATCACAGATACGCAGTATTTT. Its protein is CASSTALTSGRITDTQYF.

The chain has TRBV11-3 and TRBJ2-2, with D unresolved. Germline values: CDR1 SGHNT, CDR2 YENEEA. Trimming shortened V by 6 bases and J by 2 bases, and 10 bases separated the two germline ends. The CDR3 contains 14 residues. The CDR3 DNA is TGTGCCAGCAGGTTTGAAACTAACACCGGGGAGCTGTTTTTT. This sequence encodes CASRFETNTGELFF. Full variable domain (outside the CDR3, taken from reference TRBV11-3 and TRBJ2-2): EAGVVQSPRYKIIEKKQPVAFWCNPISGHNTLYWYLQNLGQGPELLIRYENEEAVDDSQLPKDRFSAERLKGVDSTLKIQPAELGDSAVYLCASRFETNTGELFFGEGSRLTVL.

The chain recombines TRBV28 with TRBJ1-2; D uncertain. CDR3 size: 11 residues. Germline values: CDR1 MDHEN, CDR2 SYDVKM. The ends were cut back, 9 bases at V and 4 bases at J, with 9 bases in the middle. CDR3 protein: CASRGSYGYTF. CDR3 in DNA: TGTGCCAGTCGGGGTTCCTATGGCTACACCTTC.

The V and J genes are TRBV6-5 and TRBJ1-5; D perhaps matches TRBD1 (5 bases). Trimming removed 2 bases at V and 3 bases at J, with 8 bases between. Germline V gene sequence: CDR1 MNHEY, CDR2 SVGAGI. CDR3 length: 14 amino acids. CDR3: CASSYEGNNQPQHF. The CDR3 DNA is TGTGCCAGCAGTTACGAGGGGAACAATCAGCCCCAGCATTTT.

This clone has more than one count but fewer than ten. This chain uses TRBV14 with TRBJ2-1, with 9 bases aligning to TRBD1. The CDR3 runs to 16 residues. Trimming removed 4 bases from V and 3 bases from J; junction bases left unmatched: 7. Germline assignment: CDR1 SGHDN and CDR2 FVKESK. This CDR3 reads CASSRVQGAYYNEQFF. The CDR3 region has the DNA TGTGCCAGCAGCCGCGTACAGGGGGCTTACTACAATGAGCAGTTCTTC.

V gene TRBV19 combines with J gene TRBJ2-6; D is unclear. V was cut by 4 bases and J by 2 bases, with 12 bases left in between. This CDR3 contains 16 residues. Germline loops: CDR1 LNHDA, CDR2 SQIVND (reference sequence). CDR3 loop: CASSTPFGAGANVLTF. In nucleotides, the CDR3 is TGTGCCAGTAGTACACCCTTCGGCGCTGGGGCCAACGTCCTGACTTTC.

The chain is built from TRBV7-8 and TRBJ2-7; the D is unclear. Germline CDR1 SGHVS, CDR2 FQNEAQ. V dropped 0 bases and J dropped 5 bases, with 11 bases sitting between them. This CDR3 contains 14 residues. CDR3 in amino acids: CASSLAGNFDEQYF. The DNA for the CDR3 is TGTGCCAGCAGCTTAGCAGGGAACTTCGACGAGCAGTACTTC.

V is TRBV19 and J is TRBJ2-3, with D possibly being TRBD2 (5 bases). The V gene lost 7 bases and the J gene lost 4 bases, with 15 bases spanning the gap. CDR1 and CDR2 from the germline V gene are LNHDA and SQIVND (reference sequence). The CDR3 runs to 14 residues. As DNA, the CDR3 is TGTGCCAGTACATCTGGGAGCCGGTCAGATACGCAGTATTTT. Protein product: CASTSGSRSDTQYF.

The chain links TRBV6-5 to TRBJ1-3, with D uncertain. The CDR3 spans 12 residues. Per the germline V gene, CDR1 is MNHEY and CDR2 is SVGAGI. Between the trimmed V and J ends, which lost 8 bases and 0 bases, there was a span of 5 bases. CDR3 in DNA: TGTGCCAGCGGGGTCTCTGGAAACACCATATATTTT. This sequence encodes CASGVSGNTIYF.

This clone occurred a few times. The genes are TRBV4-2 and TRBJ2-3, with a tentative D call TRBD2 (6 bases). This CDR3 has 15 residues. Germline lookup yields CDR1 LGHNA and CDR2 YNFKEQ. Trimming took 1 base from V and 4 from J, leaving 12 bases between them. The DNA for the CDR3 is TGTGCCAGCAGCCAAGTGGTCGGGAGTGCAGATACGCAGTATTTT. Amino acids: CASSQVVGSADTQYF.

This clone was counted once. The rearrangement uses TRBV5-8 and TRBJ1-1, with 7 bases identical to TRBD1. J gave up 8 bases and V 1 base, and 8 bases lay outside the gene matches. This CDR3 spans 14 amino acids. The germline V gene has CDR1 SGHTS and CDR2 YDEGEE. CDR3 region: CASSLTGDLTEAFF. The CDR3 nucleotides are TGTGCCAGCAGCTTGACAGGGGATCTTACGGAAGCTTTCTTT.